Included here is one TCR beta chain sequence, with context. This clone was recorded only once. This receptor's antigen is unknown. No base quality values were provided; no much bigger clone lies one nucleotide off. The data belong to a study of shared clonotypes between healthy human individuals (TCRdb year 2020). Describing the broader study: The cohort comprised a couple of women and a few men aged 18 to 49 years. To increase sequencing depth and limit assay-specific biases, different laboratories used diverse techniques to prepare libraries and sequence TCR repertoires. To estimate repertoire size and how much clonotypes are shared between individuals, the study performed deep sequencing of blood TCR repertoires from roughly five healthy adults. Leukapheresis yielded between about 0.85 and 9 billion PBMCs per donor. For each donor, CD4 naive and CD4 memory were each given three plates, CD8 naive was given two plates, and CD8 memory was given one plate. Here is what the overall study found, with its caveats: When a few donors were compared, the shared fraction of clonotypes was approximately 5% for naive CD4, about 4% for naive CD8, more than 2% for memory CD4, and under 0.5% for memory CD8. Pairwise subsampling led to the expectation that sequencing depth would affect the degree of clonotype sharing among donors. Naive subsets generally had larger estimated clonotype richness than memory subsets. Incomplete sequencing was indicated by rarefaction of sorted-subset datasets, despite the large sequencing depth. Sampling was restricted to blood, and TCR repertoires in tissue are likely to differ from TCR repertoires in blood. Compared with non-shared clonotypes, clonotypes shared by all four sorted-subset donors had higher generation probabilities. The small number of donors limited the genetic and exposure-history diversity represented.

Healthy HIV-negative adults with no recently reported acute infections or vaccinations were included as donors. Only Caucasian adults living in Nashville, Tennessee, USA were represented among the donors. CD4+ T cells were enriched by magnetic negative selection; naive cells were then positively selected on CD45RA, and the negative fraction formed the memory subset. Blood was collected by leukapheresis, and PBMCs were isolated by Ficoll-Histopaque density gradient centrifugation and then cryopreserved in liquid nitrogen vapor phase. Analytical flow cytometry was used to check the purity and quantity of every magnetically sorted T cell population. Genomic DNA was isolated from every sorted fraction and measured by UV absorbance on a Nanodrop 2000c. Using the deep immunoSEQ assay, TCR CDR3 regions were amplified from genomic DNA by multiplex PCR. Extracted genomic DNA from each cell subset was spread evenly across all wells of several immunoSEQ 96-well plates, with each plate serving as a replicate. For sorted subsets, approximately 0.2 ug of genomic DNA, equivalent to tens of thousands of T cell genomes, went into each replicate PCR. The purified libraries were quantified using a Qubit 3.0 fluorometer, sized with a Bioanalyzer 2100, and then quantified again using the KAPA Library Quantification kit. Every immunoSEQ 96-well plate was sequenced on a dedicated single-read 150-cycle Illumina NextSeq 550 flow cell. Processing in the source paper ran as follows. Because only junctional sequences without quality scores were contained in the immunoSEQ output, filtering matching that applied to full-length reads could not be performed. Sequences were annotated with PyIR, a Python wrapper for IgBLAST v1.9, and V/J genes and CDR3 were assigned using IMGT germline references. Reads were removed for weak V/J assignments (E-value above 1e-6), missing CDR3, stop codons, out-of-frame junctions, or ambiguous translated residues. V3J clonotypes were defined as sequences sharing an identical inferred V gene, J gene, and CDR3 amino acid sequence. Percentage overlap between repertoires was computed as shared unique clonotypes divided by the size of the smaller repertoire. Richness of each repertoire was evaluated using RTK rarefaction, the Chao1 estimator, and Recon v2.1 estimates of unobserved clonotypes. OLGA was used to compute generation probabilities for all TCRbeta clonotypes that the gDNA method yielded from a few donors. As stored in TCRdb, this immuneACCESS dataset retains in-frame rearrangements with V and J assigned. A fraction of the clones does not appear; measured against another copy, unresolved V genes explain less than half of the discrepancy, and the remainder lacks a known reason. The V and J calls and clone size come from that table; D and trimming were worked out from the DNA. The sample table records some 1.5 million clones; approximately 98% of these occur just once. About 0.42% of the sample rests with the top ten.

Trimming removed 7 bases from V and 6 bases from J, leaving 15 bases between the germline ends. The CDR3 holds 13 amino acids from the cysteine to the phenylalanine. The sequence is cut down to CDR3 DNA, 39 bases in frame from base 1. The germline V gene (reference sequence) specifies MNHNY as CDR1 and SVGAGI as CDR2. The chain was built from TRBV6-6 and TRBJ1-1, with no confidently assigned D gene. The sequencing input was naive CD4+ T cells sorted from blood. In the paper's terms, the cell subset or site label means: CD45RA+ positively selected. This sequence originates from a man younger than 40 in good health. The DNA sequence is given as TGTGCCAGCACATTACCGGGGTTCTCTGAAGCTTTCTTT. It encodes CASTLPGFSEAFF.